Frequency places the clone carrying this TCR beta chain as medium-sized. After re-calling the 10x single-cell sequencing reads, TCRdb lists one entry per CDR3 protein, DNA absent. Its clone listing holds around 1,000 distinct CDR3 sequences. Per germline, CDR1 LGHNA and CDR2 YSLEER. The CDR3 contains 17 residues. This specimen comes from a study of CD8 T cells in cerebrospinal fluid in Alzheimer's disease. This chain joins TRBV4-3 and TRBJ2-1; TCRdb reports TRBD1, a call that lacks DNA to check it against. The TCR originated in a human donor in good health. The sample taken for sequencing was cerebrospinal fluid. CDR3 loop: CASSPTPLADSYNEQFF.